This T cell receptor beta chain emerged from a study of blood T cell repertoires in COVID-19 (TCRdb year 2020). Study-level background: Samples from collaborators originated in the United States, Italy and Spain and spanned both the acute and convalescent phases of COVID-19. A de-identified subject ID, COVID-19 status, age in years and sex were almost always included in the sample metadata. The material from the prospective study consisted of cDNA or gDNA derived from T cells, B-cell-depleted T cells, or PBMCs. The repertoires were released in a freely available public database intended as a resource for research on the immune response to SARS-CoV-2. Samples came from the ongoing ImmuneRACE study (first 160 participants) plus 1,254 subjects from 6 global collaborators. Subjects who had been exposed to COVID-19, were actively infected with it, or had recovered from it provided the deeply sampled blood TCRbeta repertoires that made up the dataset. HLA class I and class II types, where available, came from metadata supplied by the sample provider rather than from assay-based typing.

As for this clone: What antigen it recognizes has not been identified. The input lacks base qualities; no much larger clone sits a single base away.

Paper-wide results and their limitations: Clinical and demographic metadata were provided uncurated, with the amount varying by source and participant.

CDR1 and CDR2, looked up from the germline V gene, are LGHNA and YNFKEQ. Germline trimming: 1 base from V, 8 bases from J; junction bases outside gene matches: 18. The CDR3, cysteine through phenylalanine, is 18 amino acids long. The CDR3 DNA has 54 bases and is translated from base 1. Whole blood was collected in K2EDTA tubes by collaborating institutions according to the institutions' own protocols. For TCRbeta analysis, collaborator samples were shipped as frozen whole blood, as isolated PBMCs, or as DNA extracted from either sample type. The immunoSEQ Assay, a bias-controlled multiplex PCR, was used to amplify TCRbeta CDR3 regions from genomic DNA. Per the authors' processing: Nucleated cell counts per sample were estimated from amplification of reference gene primers within the assay. To quantify the absolute abundance of each unique TCRbeta CDR3 rearrangement, sequence reads were collapsed and filtered. For each sample, productive Simpson clonality was calculated as the square root of Simpson's diversity index across productive rearrangements. Not all clones reach the TCRdb copy of this immuneACCESS table, which keeps in-frame sequences only. Checked studies attribute under half of the gap to unresolved V genes and leave the rest unexplained. The DNA gave D and trimming, while V, J and clone size come from that table. This sample gives more than 55,000 clones in total; 88% of them show up just once. The ten top clones hold under 5.5% of the sample.

The source is a man aged 55 to 70 with acute or convalescent COVID-19. Sequencing input: peripheral blood. The chain is encoded by TRBV4-2 joined to TRBJ1-2; 8 central bases correspond to TRBD1. Read as DNA, the sequence is TGTGCCAGCAGCCAAGCTACCGGGACAGGCCGAATTGGAGGGGGCTACACCTTC. Its protein reads: CASSQATGTGRIGGGYTF.